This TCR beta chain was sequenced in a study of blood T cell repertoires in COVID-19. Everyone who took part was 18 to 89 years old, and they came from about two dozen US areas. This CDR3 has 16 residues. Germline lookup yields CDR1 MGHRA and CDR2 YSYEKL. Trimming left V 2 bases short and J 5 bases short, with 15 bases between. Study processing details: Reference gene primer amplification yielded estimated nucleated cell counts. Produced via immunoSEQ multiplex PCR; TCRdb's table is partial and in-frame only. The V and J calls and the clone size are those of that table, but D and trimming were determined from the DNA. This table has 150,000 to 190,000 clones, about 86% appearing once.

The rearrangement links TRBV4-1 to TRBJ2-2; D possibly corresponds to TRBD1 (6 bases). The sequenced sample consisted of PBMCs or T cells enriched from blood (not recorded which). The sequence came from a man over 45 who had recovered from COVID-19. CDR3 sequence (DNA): TGCGCCAGCAGCCAAAGGGCAGGGGCTGGGACCGGGGAGCTGTTTTTT. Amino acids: CASSQRAGAGTGELFF.